This T cell receptor (beta chain) stems from a study of shared clonotypes between healthy human individuals. Germline values: CDR1 SGHVS, CDR2 FQNEAQ. V was clipped by 5 bases and J by 6 bases, with 17 bases between them. The CDR3 totals 14 residues. Per the study methods: Sequence data from immunoSEQ were junction-only and lacked quality scores; consequently, filtering differed. TCRdb keeps only in-frame clones here, not all; method: immunoSEQ multiplex PCR. V, J and clone size derive from that table, while D and trimming were established from the DNA sequence. The sample lists over a million clones, roughly 97% occurring once. Points on this clone: Its matching antigen is unknown.

Overall study results and limits: Against clonotypes common to all four donors, non-shared ones had lower generation probabilities.

What was sequenced was naive CD4+ T cells sorted from blood. The subset denotes: CD45RA+ positively selected. The chain links TRBV7-8 to TRBJ2-7; D possibly matches TRBD1 or TRBD2 (7 bases each). This TCR was sampled from a man aged 25 to 40 in good health. The CDR3 sequence is CASSRRQGGGEQYF. CDR3 coding DNA: TGTGCCAGCAGCCGGAGACAGGGCGGGGGCGAGCAGTACTTC.